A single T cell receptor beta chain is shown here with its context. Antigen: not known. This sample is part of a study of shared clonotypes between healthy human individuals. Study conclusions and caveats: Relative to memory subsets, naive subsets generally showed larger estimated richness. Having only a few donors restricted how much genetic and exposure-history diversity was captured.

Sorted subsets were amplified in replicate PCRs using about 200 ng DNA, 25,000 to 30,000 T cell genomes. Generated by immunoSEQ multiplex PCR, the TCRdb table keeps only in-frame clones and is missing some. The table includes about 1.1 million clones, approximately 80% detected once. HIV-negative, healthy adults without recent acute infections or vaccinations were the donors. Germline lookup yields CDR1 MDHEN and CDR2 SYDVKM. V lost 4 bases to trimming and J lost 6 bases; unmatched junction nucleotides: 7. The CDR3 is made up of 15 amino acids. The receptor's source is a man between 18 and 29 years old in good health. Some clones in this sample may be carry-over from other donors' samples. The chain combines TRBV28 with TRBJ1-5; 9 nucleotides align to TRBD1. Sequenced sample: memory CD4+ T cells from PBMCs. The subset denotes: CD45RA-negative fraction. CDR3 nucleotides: TGTGCCAGCAGTTCTCCCGGGACAGGGAGTCAGCCCCAGCATTTT. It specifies CASSSPGTGSQPQHF.